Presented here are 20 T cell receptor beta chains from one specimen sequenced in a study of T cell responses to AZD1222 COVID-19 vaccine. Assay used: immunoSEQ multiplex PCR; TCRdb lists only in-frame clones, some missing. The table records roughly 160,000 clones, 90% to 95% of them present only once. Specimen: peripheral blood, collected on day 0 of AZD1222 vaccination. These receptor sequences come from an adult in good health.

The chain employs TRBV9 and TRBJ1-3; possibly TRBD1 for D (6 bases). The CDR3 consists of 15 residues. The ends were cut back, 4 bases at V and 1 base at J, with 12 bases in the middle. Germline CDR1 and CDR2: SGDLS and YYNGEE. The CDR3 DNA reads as TGTGCCAGCAGCATAGAGGGGGGATCTGGAAACACCATATATTTT. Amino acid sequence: CASSIEGGSGNTIYF.

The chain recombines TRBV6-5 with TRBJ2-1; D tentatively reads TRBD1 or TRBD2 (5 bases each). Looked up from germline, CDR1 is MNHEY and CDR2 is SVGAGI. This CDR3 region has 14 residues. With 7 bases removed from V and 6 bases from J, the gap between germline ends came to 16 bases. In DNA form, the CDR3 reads TGTGCCAGCACCACACGGGGCAGGGTCAATGAGCAGTTCTTC. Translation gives CASTTRGRVNEQFF.

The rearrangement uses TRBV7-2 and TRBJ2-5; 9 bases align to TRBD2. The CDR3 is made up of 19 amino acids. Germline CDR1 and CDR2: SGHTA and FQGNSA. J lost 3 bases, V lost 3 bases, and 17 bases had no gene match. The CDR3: CASSFNRFSLAGPKETQYF. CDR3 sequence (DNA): TGTGCCAGCAGCTTCAACCGCTTTTCCCTAGCGGGGCCAAAAGAGACCCAGTACTTC.

The CDR3 sequence: CASHKGGQTGNTIYF. The CDR3 nucleotides read TGTGCCAGCCACAAGGGGGGCCAAACTGGAAACACCATATATTTT. V gene TRBV6-5 combines with J gene TRBJ1-3; D is possibly TRBD1 (6 bases). There are 15 residues in the CDR3. Germline loops: CDR1 MNHEY, CDR2 SVGAGI. The germline V and J ends were trimmed by 8 bases and 2 bases, with 16 bases remaining between them.

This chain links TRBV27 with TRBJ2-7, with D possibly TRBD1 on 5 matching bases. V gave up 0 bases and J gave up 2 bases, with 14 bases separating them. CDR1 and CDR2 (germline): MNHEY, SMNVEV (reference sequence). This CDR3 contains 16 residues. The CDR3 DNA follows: TGTGCCAGCAGTTTATCCCAGGACACCCAGACCTACGAGCAGTACTTC. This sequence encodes CASSLSQDTQTYEQYF.

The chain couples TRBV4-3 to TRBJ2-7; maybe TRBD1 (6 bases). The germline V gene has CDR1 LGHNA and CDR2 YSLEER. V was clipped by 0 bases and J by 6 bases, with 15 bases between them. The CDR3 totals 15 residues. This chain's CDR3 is CASSQDPAGASEQYF. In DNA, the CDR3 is TGCGCCAGCAGCCAAGATCCAGCAGGGGCCTCCGAGCAGTACTTC.

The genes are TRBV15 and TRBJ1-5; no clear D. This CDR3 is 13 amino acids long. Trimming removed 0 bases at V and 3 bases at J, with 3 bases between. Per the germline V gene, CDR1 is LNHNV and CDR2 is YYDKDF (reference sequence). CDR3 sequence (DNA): TGTGCCACCAGCAGAGAAGCCAATCAGCCCCAGCATTTT. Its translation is CATSREANQPQHF. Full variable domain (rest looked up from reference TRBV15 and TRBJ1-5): DAMVIQNPRYQVTQFGKPVTLSCSQTLNHNVMYWYQQKSSQAPKLLFHYYDKDFNNEADTPDNFQSRRPNTSFCFLDIRSPGLGDTAMYLCATSREANQPQHFGDGTRLSIL.

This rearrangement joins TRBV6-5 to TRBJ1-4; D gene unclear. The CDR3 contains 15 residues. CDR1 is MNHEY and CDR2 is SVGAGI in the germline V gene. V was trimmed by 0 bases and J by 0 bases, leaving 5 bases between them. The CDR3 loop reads CASSYSIATNEKLFF. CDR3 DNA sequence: TGTGCCAGCAGTTACTCAATTGCAACTAATGAAAAACTGTTTTTT.

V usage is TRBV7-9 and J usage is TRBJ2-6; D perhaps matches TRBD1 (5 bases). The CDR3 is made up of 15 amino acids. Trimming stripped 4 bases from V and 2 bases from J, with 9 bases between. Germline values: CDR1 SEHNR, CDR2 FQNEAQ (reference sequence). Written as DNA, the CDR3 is TGTGCCAGCAGCTGGCAGGGTGCTGGGGCCAACGTCCTGACTTTC. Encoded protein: CASSWQGAGANVLTF.

This chain's CDR3 is CASSGPGDNEQFF. The CDR3 DNA reads TGTGCCAGCAGCGGGCCCGGAGACAATGAGCAGTTCTTC. The chain joins TRBV13 to TRBJ2-1, with unresolved D. Trimming shortened V by 5 bases and J by 5 bases, and 10 bases separated the two germline ends. Germline V gene lookup returns CDR1 PRHDT and CDR2 FYEKMQ (reference sequence). This CDR3 is built from 13 residues. Using reference TRBV13 and TRBJ2-1 for the parts outside the CDR3, the full variable domain is AAGVIQSPRHLIKEKRETATLKCYPIPRHDTVYWYQQGPGQDPQFLISFYEKMQSDKGSIPDRFSAQQFSDYHSELNMSSLELGDSALYFCASSGPGDNEQFFGPGTRLTVL.

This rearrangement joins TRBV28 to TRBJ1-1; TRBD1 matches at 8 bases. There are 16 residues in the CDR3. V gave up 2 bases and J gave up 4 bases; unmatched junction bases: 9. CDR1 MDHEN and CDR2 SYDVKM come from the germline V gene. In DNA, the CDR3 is TGTGCCAGCAGTTTAGGCAGGGGGCGGGGGAGCACTGAAGCTTTCTTT. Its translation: CASSLGRGRGSTEAFF.

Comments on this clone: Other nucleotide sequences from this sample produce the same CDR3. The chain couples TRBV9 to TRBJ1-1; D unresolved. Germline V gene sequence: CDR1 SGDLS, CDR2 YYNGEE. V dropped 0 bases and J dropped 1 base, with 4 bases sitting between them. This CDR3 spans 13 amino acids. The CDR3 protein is CASSVGANTEAFF. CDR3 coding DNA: TGTGCCAGCAGCGTAGGCGCGAACACTGAAGCTTTCTTT. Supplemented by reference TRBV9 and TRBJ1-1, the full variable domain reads DSGVTQTPKHLITATGQRVTLRCSPRSGDLSVYWYQQSLDQGLQFLIQYYNGEERAKGNILERFSAQQFPDLHSELNLSSLELGDSALYFCASSVGANTEAFFGQGTRLTVV.

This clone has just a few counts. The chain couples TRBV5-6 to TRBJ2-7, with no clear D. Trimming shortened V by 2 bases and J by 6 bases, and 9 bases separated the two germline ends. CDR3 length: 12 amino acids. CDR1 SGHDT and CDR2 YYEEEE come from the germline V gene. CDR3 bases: TGTGCCAGCAGCTTAGATCTTTCCGAGCAGTACTTC. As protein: CASSLDLSEQYF.

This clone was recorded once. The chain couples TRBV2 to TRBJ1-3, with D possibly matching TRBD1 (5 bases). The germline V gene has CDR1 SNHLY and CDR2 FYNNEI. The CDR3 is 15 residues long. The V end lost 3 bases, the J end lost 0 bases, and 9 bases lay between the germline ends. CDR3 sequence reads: CASSDYRSSGNTIYF. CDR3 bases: TGTGCCAGCAGTGATTACAGGAGCTCTGGAAACACCATATATTTT.

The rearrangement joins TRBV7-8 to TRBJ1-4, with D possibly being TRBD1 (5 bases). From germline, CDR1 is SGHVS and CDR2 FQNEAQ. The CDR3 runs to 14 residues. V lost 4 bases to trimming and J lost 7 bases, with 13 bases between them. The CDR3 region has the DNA TGTGCCAGCAGCTCGGGGCCCGATATTGAAAAACTGTTTTTT. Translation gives CASSSGPDIEKLFF.

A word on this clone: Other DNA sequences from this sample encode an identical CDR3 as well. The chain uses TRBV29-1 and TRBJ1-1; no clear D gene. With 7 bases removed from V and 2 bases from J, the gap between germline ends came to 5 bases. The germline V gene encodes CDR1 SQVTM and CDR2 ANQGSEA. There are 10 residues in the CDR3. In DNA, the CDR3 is TGCAGCGGTCTTAACACTGAAGCTTTCTTT. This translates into CSGLNTEAFF.

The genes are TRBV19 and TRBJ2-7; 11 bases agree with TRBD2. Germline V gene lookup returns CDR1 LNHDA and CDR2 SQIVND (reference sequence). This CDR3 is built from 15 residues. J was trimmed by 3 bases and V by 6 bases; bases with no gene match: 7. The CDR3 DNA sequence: TGTGCCAGTAGCCTTTCCGGGACTAGCGGCTACGAGCAGTACTTC. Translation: CASSLSGTSGYEQYF.

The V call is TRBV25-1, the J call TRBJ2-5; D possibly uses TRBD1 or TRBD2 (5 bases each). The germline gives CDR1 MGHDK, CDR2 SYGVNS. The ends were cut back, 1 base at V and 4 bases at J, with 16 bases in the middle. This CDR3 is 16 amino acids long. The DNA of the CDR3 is TGTGCCAGCAGTGAATTGTCGGTCGAGGGGATAGAGACCCAGTACTTC. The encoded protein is CASSELSVEGIETQYF. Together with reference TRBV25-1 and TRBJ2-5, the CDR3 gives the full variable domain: EADIYQTPRYLVIGTGKKITLECSQTMGHDKMYWYQQDPGMELHLIHYSYGVNSTEKGDLSSESTVSRIRTEHFPLTLESARPSHTSQYLCASSELSVEGIETQYFGPGTRLLVL.

CDR3 residues: CASSIGPGGYQPQHF. The DNA for the CDR3 is TGTGCCAGTAGTATAGGTCCAGGGGGCTATCAGCCCCAGCATTTT. The chain recombines TRBV19 with TRBJ1-5, with TRBD1 identical over 8 bases. The V gene end was trimmed by 1 base and the J gene end by 5 bases; junction bases not matched to a gene: 4. Germline V gene lookup returns CDR1 LNHDA and CDR2 SQIVND (reference sequence). The CDR3 covers 15 residues.

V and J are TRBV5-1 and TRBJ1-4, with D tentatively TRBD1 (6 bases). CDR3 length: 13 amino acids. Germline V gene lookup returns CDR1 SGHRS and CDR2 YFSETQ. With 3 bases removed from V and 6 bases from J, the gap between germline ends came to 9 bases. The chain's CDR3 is CASSWTADEKLFF. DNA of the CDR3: TGCGCCAGCAGCTGGACAGCGGATGAAAAACTGTTTTTT.